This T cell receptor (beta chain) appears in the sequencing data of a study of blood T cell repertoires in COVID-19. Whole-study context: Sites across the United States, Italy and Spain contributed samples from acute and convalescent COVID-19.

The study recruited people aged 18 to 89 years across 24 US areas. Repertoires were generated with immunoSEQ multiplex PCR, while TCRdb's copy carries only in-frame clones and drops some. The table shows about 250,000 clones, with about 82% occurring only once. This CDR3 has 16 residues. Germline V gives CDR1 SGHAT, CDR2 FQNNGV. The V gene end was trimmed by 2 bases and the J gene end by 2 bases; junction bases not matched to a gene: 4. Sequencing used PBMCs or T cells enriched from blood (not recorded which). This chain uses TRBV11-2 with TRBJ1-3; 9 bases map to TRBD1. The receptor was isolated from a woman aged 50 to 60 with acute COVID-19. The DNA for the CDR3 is TGTGCCAGCAGCTTATTGAGGACAGGGGCTGGAAACACCATATATTTT. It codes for CASSLLRTGAGNTIYF.